This is a list of T cell receptor beta chains from one sample in a study of shared clonotypes between healthy human individuals. Assay: immunoSEQ multiplex PCR; the TCRdb copy retains only in-frame clones and omits some. The sample has 2 million to 2.5 million clones; approximately 90% are singletons. Sequenced material: naive CD4+ T cells from PBMCs. The receptors stem from a man between 18 and 29 years old in good health. Some clones in this sample may be carry-over from other donors' samples. CDR3s include the opening cysteine and the closing phenylalanine or tryptophan. The order of the fields is D gene, V gene, J gene, clone size, CDR3 DNA, CDR3 protein. D genes are given only for firm matches. Not every row has a clone size; where given, it reads once, few, many or a size class.

d_gene: .
v_gene: TRBV27
j_gene: TRBJ1-1
abundance: once
CDR3nt: TGTGCCAGCAGCCGGACCCTCCAGGGTTTAGGCGCTTTCTTT
CDR3aa: CASSRTLQGLGAFF

d_gene: .
v_gene: TRBV5-1
j_gene: TRBJ2-5
abundance: once
CDR3nt: TGCGCCAGCACTCCAACCCGGGCCGACAGTTCGGAGACCCAGTACTTC
CDR3aa: CASTPTRADSSETQYF

d_gene: .
v_gene: TRBV30
j_gene: TRBJ1-1
abundance: .
CDR3nt: TGTGCCTGGAGTGTTCGGACCGGAGCTTTCTTT
CDR3aa: CAWSVRTGAFF

d_gene: .
v_gene: TRBV9
j_gene: TRBJ1-2
abundance: .
CDR3nt: TGTGCCAGCAGCGTAGACAGTATGAACTATGGCTACACCTTC
CDR3aa: CASSVDSMNYGYTF

d_gene: TRBD1
v_gene: TRBV19
j_gene: TRBJ1-2
abundance: .
CDR3nt: TGTGCCAGTAGTATGGATGCAGGGGGCGGTTTGGTCTATGGCTACACCTTC
CDR3aa: CASSMDAGGGLVYGYTF

d_gene: TRBD2
v_gene: TRBV2
j_gene: TRBJ2-3
abundance: .
CDR3nt: TGTGCCAGCAACCGACTAGCGGCTAGCACAGATACGCAGTATTTT
CDR3aa: CASNRLAASTDTQYF

d_gene: .
v_gene: TRBV19
j_gene: TRBJ1-2
abundance: .
CDR3nt: TGTGCCAGTAGTATAGATTCGGGGGGGATTACTAACTATGGCTACACCTTC
CDR3aa: CASSIDSGGITNYGYTF

d_gene: TRBD1
v_gene: TRBV30
j_gene: TRBJ2-7
abundance: .
CDR3nt: TGTGCCTGGAGTATCAACCCGACAGGGTTTACCTACGAGCAGTACTTC
CDR3aa: CAWSINPTGFTYEQYF

d_gene: TRBD2
v_gene: TRBV28
j_gene: TRBJ2-4
abundance: .
CDR3nt: TGTGCCAGCAGTAGGACAAGCCGGGGGGTGGACATTCAGTACTTC
CDR3aa: CASSRTSRGVDIQYF

d_gene: TRBD2
v_gene: TRBV28
j_gene: TRBJ2-4
abundance: .
CDR3nt: TGTGCCAGCACTAGCGGGAGTACCAAAAACATTCAGTACTTC
CDR3aa: CASTSGSTKNIQYF

d_gene: .
v_gene: TRBV29-1
j_gene: TRBJ1-2
abundance: .
CDR3nt: TGCAGCGCCGATCACGGTTTGTTTGGCTACACCTTC
CDR3aa: CSADHGLFGYTF

d_gene: .
v_gene: TRBV5-1
j_gene: TRBJ1-5
abundance: .
CDR3nt: TGCGCCAGCAGCTTGCCGGGGCCCAATCAGCCCCAGCATTTT
CDR3aa: CASSLPGPNQPQHF

d_gene: TRBD2
v_gene: TRBV7-8
j_gene: TRBJ2-7
abundance: .
CDR3nt: TGTGCCGGGGGGGGTTCCTACGAGCAGTACTTC
CDR3aa: CAGGGSYEQYF

d_gene: TRBD1
v_gene: TRBV9
j_gene: TRBJ1-2
abundance: once
CDR3nt: TGTGCCAGCACCCAGACAGGGGGCGACTATGGCTACACCTTC
CDR3aa: CASTQTGGDYGYTF

d_gene: TRBD2
v_gene: TRBV5-6
j_gene: TRBJ2-2
abundance: .
CDR3nt: TGTGCCAGCAGCTCTTCGACTAGCGGGGTGAACACCGGGGAGCTGTTTTTT
CDR3aa: CASSSSTSGVNTGELFF

d_gene: .
v_gene: TRBV7-3
j_gene: TRBJ2-1
abundance: once
CDR3nt: TGTGCCAGCAGCCTCCGGGGAGACAATGAGCAGTTCTTC
CDR3aa: CASSLRGDNEQFF

d_gene: .
v_gene: TRBV5-1
j_gene: TRBJ2-3
abundance: .
CDR3nt: TGCGCCAGCAGCTTGGCTGGACTCCCAGGGGATACGCAGTATTTT
CDR3aa: CASSLAGLPGDTQYF

d_gene: .
v_gene: TRBV30
j_gene: TRBJ2-1
abundance: .
CDR3nt: TGTGCCTGGGAGACTGTGTCCCATCAACTTGAGCAGTTCTTC
CDR3aa: CAWETVSHQLEQFF

d_gene: TRBD1
v_gene: TRBV7-3
j_gene: TRBJ2-1
abundance: .
CDR3nt: TGTGCCAGCAGCCTGGACAGGCTAGTGAGCTCCTACAATGAGCAGTTCTTC
CDR3aa: CASSLDRLVSSYNEQFF

d_gene: .
v_gene: TRBV9
j_gene: TRBJ1-1
abundance: .
CDR3nt: TGTGCCAGCAGTGCGGAGCCGGGGGTGACTGAAGCTTTCTTT
CDR3aa: CASSAEPGVTEAFF

d_gene: .
v_gene: TRBV6-5
j_gene: TRBJ1-2
abundance: once
CDR3nt: TGTGCCAGCAGTTTTGGCAGACGTGGATCTAGATATGGCTACACCTTC
CDR3aa: CASSFGRRGSRYGYTF

d_gene: .
v_gene: TRBV5-1
j_gene: TRBJ2-7
abundance: .
CDR3nt: TGCGCCAGCAGCTTGGGGCCGGCTGCCCTAGGGTACGAGCAGTACTTC
CDR3aa: CASSLGPAALGYEQYF

d_gene: .
v_gene: TRBV7-8
j_gene: TRBJ2-1
abundance: once
CDR3nt: TGTGCCAGCAGCCCAGGTTCTAGTTTCTACAATGAGCAGTTCTTC
CDR3aa: CASSPGSSFYNEQFF

d_gene: .
v_gene: TRBV28
j_gene: TRBJ1-2
abundance: once
CDR3nt: TGTGCCAGCAGTTTACTTCGCGGGGACCCCAACTATCAAGGCTACACCTTC
CDR3aa: CASSLLRGDPNYQGYTF

d_gene: .
v_gene: TRBV11-2
j_gene: TRBJ2-7
abundance: .
CDR3nt: TGTGCCAGCAGCACACAGGGCTACGAGCAGTACTTC
CDR3aa: CASSTQGYEQYF

d_gene: TRBD2
v_gene: TRBV11-2
j_gene: TRBJ2-3
abundance: .
CDR3nt: TGTGCCAGCAGCCTAAGAGGAGCGGGAGGCCGCGGGGCGCAGTATTTT
CDR3aa: CASSLRGAGGRGAQYF

d_gene: .
v_gene: TRBV9
j_gene: TRBJ2-5
abundance: .
CDR3nt: TGTGCCAGCAGCCCCGGACTCGAGACCCAGTACTTC
CDR3aa: CASSPGLETQYF

d_gene: .
v_gene: TRBV6-6
j_gene: TRBJ2-7
abundance: .
CDR3nt: TGTGCCAGCAGCACGGGGACGGGCACCTACGAGCAGTACTTC
CDR3aa: CASSTGTGTYEQYF

d_gene: .
v_gene: TRBV30
j_gene: TRBJ1-2
abundance: .
CDR3nt: TGTGCCTGGAGTGGGACAGCCTTCTATGGCTACACCTTC
CDR3aa: CAWSGTAFYGYTF

d_gene: .
v_gene: TRBV5-1
j_gene: TRBJ1-6
abundance: .
CDR3nt: TGCGCCAGCTCGACCAGGAGCGGGGGAAGTGACTCACCCCTCCACTTT
CDR3aa: CASSTRSGGSDSPLHF

d_gene: .
v_gene: TRBV15
j_gene: TRBJ2-5
abundance: .
CDR3nt: TGTGCCACCAGTAGACACGAAGAGACCCAGTACTTC
CDR3aa: CATSRHEETQYF

d_gene: .
v_gene: TRBV5-8
j_gene: TRBJ2-7
abundance: .
CDR3nt: TGTGCCAGCAGCCGAAGGAGAGCGAGGTCGGGAGTCTCCTACGAGCAGTACTTC
CDR3aa: CASSRRRARSGVSYEQYF

d_gene: TRBD1
v_gene: TRBV5-1
j_gene: TRBJ2-1
abundance: once
CDR3nt: TGCGCCAGCAGCTCAGCCTGGGACAGGGCGAGGAGCGAGCAGTTCTTC
CDR3aa: CASSSAWDRARSEQFF

d_gene: .
v_gene: TRBV5-1
j_gene: TRBJ1-3
abundance: .
CDR3nt: TGCGCCAGCAGCTACCAGGGTGGTGGCCGGGACACCATATATTTT
CDR3aa: CASSYQGGGRDTIYF

d_gene: .
v_gene: TRBV6-1
j_gene: TRBJ1-2
abundance: .
CDR3nt: TGTGCCAGCGTGGGGCGGGCGGATGGCTACACCTTC
CDR3aa: CASVGRADGYTF

d_gene: TRBD1
v_gene: TRBV28
j_gene: TRBJ1-4
abundance: .
CDR3nt: TGTGCCAGCAGACAGGGGGGTTTGTCAAAACTGTTTTTT
CDR3aa: CASRQGGLSKLFF

d_gene: .
v_gene: TRBV11-3
j_gene: TRBJ2-5
abundance: .
CDR3nt: TGTGCCAGCAGCTTGGGGCCCACCCGGAGGGAGACCCAGTACTTC
CDR3aa: CASSLGPTRRETQYF

d_gene: .
v_gene: TRBV30
j_gene: TRBJ1-4
abundance: .
CDR3nt: TGTGCCTGGAGTGTTATGATAGGGTCGTTTAATGAAAAACTGTTTTTT
CDR3aa: CAWSVMIGSFNEKLFF

d_gene: TRBD2
v_gene: TRBV27
j_gene: TRBJ2-3
abundance: .
CDR3nt: TGTGCCAGCAGCCCCCTCGGGAGGGACACAGATACGCAGTATTTT
CDR3aa: CASSPLGRDTDTQYF

d_gene: .
v_gene: TRBV2
j_gene: TRBJ1-1
abundance: .
CDR3nt: TGTGCCAGCAGTGAAGGGGCACGGCGCGGTGCTTTCTTT
CDR3aa: CASSEGARRGAFF